One sample yielded the 15 T cell receptor beta chains listed below, sequenced in a study of blood T cell repertoires in COVID-19. Assay: immunoSEQ multiplex PCR; the TCRdb copy retains only in-frame clones and omits some. The sample records about 240,000 clones, approximately 86% being singletons. Sequences were obtained from PBMCs or T cells enriched from blood (not recorded which). These receptors were obtained from a woman in her 40s with acute COVID-19.

The rearrangement links TRBV7-3 to TRBJ2-1; D possibly corresponds to TRBD2 (6 bases). With 6 bases removed from V and 0 bases from J, the gap between germline ends came to 12 bases. The CDR3 has 15 amino acids. Germline CDR1 and CDR2: SGHTA and FQGTGA. This chain's CDR3 is CASSWDGSSYNEQFF. CDR3 DNA sequence: TGTGCCAGCAGTTGGGACGGGAGCTCCTACAATGAGCAGTTCTTC.

The rearrangement uses TRBV10-3 and TRBJ2-7, with TRBD1 matching over 7 bases. This CDR3 is built from 15 residues. Trimming removed 0 bases from V and 1 base from J; junction bases left unmatched: 3. In germline, CDR1 is ENHRY, CDR2 SYGVKD. CDR3 residues: CAISESGGSSYEQYF. The CDR3 DNA sequence: TGTGCCATCAGTGAGTCAGGGGGCTCATCCTACGAGCAGTACTTC.

About this clone itself: This specimen includes other DNA sequences encoding the same CDR3. The rearrangement joins TRBV28 to TRBJ1-5; 7 bases fit TRBD1. This CDR3 is 15 amino acids long. CDR1 MDHEN and CDR2 SYDVKM come from the germline V gene. The V segment lost 5 bases and the J segment 0 bases; nucleotides outside the gene matches: 4. The CDR3 is CASSLPGGSNQPQHF. Here the CDR3 DNA reads TGTGCCAGCAGTCTACCAGGGGGTAGCAATCAGCCCCAGCATTTT.

V is TRBV19 and J is TRBJ2-1; 8 nucleotides agree with TRBD2. Looked up from germline, CDR1 is LNHDA and CDR2 is SQIVND (reference sequence). Trimming at V came to 3 bases and at J to 6 bases, leaving 10 bases not matched to a gene. The CDR3 covers 16 residues. Here the CDR3 reads CASSIDAGGSPNEQFF. The CDR3 DNA sequence: TGTGCCAGTAGTATTGATGCGGGAGGCTCTCCCAATGAGCAGTTCTTC.

The chain couples TRBV5-1 to TRBJ1-5; tentatively, D is TRBD1 (5 bases). The length of the CDR3 is 13 residues. Trimming pared 4 bases from V and 2 bases from J, leaving 7 bases between. Germline V gene sequence: CDR1 SGHRS, CDR2 YFSETQ. The CDR3, as DNA: TGCGCCAGCAGCCCGACAGGCAATCAGCCCCAGCATTTT. This sequence encodes CASSPTGNQPQHF.

The chain couples TRBV24-1 to TRBJ2-7; 7 nucleotides match TRBD1. With 2 bases clipped from V and 2 bases from J, the junction kept 5 bases outside the gene matches. The CDR3 totals 15 residues. Germline V gene sequence: CDR1 KGHDR, CDR2 SFDVKD. The CDR3 bases are TGTGCCACCAGTGATTCCAGGACAGGTCCCTACGAGCAGTACTTC. This encodes CATSDSRTGPYEQYF.

This chain links TRBV5-4 with TRBJ2-7; 12 nucleotides match TRBD2. The CDR3 runs 16 residues. Germline V gene sequence: CDR1 SGHNT, CDR2 YYREEE (reference sequence). The V and J ends lost 4 bases and 0 bases, in that order; junction bases with no gene match: 5. The CDR3 loop is CASSPGTSGYSYEQYF. In DNA, the CDR3 is TGTGCCAGCAGCCCCGGGACTAGCGGGTACTCCTACGAGCAGTACTTC.

This clone came up once. This chain uses TRBV5-1 with TRBJ1-4; the D gene is possibly TRBD1 (6 bases). The V end lost 3 bases, the J end lost 3 bases, and 15 bases lay between the germline ends. This CDR3 is built from 16 residues. The germline V gene encodes CDR1 SGHRS and CDR2 YFSETQ. The CDR3 loop reads CASSSNPQGANEKLFF. Written as DNA, the CDR3 is TGCGCCAGCAGCTCAAATCCACAGGGAGCTAATGAAAAACTGTTTTTT.

The chain joins TRBV19 to TRBJ2-3, with 14 bases lining up with TRBD2. Germline V gives CDR1 LNHDA, CDR2 SQIVND (reference sequence). After removal of 4 bases from V and 6 bases from J, the junction contained 12 bases not matched to a gene. This CDR3 contains 18 residues. The CDR3 DNA sequence: TGTGCCAGTAGTAAGGTGCCGGGACTAGCGGGAGTGGGGGATACGCAGTATTTT. Translated: CASSKVPGLAGVGDTQYF.

The chain carries TRBV11-3 and TRBJ1-6; 10 bases align to TRBD1. There are 13 residues in the CDR3. Germline assignment: CDR1 SGHNT and CDR2 YENEEA. The junction had 2 bases not matched to a gene; V was cut back by 5 bases and J by 10 bases. The CDR3 loop reads CASSKTGGSPLHF. CDR3 DNA: TGTGCCAGCAGCAAGACAGGGGGCTCACCCCTCCACTTT.

The chain links TRBV3-1 (or the pseudogene TRBV3-2) to TRBJ2-2; D call uncertain. The CDR3 loop spans 14 amino acids. Germline CDR1 LGHDT, CDR2 YNNKEL (reference sequence). The V end lost 1 base, the J end lost 1 base, and 4 bases lay between the germline ends. The CDR3 loop reads CASSQGRNTGELFF. CDR3 nucleotide sequence: TGTGCCAGCAGCCAAGGCAGGAACACCGGGGAGCTGTTTTTT.

This chain uses TRBV28 with TRBJ2-1, with unresolved D. The germline CDR1 and CDR2 sequences are MDHEN and SYDVKM. This CDR3 contains 14 residues. Trimming removed 9 bases from V and 2 bases from J, with 14 bases in between. As DNA, the CDR3 is TGTGCCAGTTTCTCAGGTCAACCCTACAATGAGCAGTTCTTC. Translated, it gives CASFSGQPYNEQFF.

The J gene is TRBJ1-6, the V gene TRBV19; possible D gene TRBD1, 5 bases. This CDR3 has 17 residues. Germline V gene data show CDR1 as LNHDA and CDR2 as SQIVND (reference sequence). V was cut by 7 bases and J by 5 bases, with 21 bases left in between. In DNA form, the CDR3 reads TGTGCCAGTACGCGCAAGACAGAGACTGTGAATAATTCACCCCTCCACTTT. Translated: CASTRKTETVNNSPLHF. The variable domain in full, with the rest retrieved from reference TRBV19 and TRBJ1-6, is DGGITQSPKYLFRKEGQNVTLSCEQNLNHDAMYWYRQDPGQGLRLIYYSQIVNDFQKGDIAEGYSVSREKKESFPLTVTSAQKNPTAFYLCASTRKTETVNNSPLHFGNGTRLTVT.

The chain carries TRBV10-2 and TRBJ2-7; D possibly corresponds to TRBD2 (5 bases). Trimming left V 5 bases short and J 2 bases short, with 13 bases between. Germline CDR1 is WSHSY and CDR2 is SAAADI. The CDR3 covers 14 residues. The CDR3 DNA follows: TGCGCCAGCAGTTCAGGACTCGGGGCCTACGAGCAGTACTTC. Its protein is CASSSGLGAYEQYF.

The rearrangement links TRBV5-8 to TRBJ2-1, with a possible D match to TRBD1 (5 bases). The germline CDR1 and CDR2 sequences are SGHTS and YDEGEE. V gave up 4 bases and J gave up 6 bases, with 17 bases separating them. This CDR3 region has 15 residues. The CDR3 is CASSGAWGGINEQFF. CDR3 coding DNA: TGTGCCAGCAGCGGGGCGTGGGGTGGGATCAATGAGCAGTTCTTC.